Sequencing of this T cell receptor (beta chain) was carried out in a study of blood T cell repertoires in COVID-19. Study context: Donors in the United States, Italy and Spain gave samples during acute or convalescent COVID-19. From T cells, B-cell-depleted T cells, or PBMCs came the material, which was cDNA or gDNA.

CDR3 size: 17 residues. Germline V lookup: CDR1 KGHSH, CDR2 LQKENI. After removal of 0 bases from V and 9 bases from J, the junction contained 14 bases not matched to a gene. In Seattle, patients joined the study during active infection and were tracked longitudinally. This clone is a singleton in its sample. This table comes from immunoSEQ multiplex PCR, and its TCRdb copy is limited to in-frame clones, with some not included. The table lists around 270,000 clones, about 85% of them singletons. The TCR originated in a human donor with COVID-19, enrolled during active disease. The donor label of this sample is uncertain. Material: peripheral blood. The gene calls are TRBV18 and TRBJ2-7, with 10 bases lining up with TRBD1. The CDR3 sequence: CASSPPNRGQGTPGQYF. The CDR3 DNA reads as TGTGCCAGCTCACCACCTAACCGGGGACAGGGGACCCCTGGGCAGTACTTC.